This TCR beta chain was recovered during a study of T cell clonality in common variable immunodeficiency. Study conclusions and caveats: Common variable immunodeficiency TCR beta sequences reportedly had fewer deletions and N-nucleotide insertions.

CVID and control samples used equivalent genomic DNA input. The method was immunoSEQ multiplex PCR; TCRdb's version includes in-frame clones alone and lacks a portion of them. The sample offers approximately 81,000 clones and no singletons, the top ten holding approximately 0.8%. This clone was counted at least ten times. The antigen is unknown. An end of the junction differs from the germline gene, which may be a read error. The CDR3 is cut off 3 residues early in the read; its end comes from the germline J gene. CDR1 and CDR2 (germline): LGHNA, YNFKEQ. The CDR3 sequence is 17 residues long. This clonotype originated in a person aged 18-70 years in good health. The chain couples TRBV4-2 to TRBJ2-3; 13 nucleotides line up with TRBD2. The sequenced material came from peripheral blood mononuclear cells. Here the CDR3 reads CASSHKGLAGLTDTQYF. The sequenced CDR3 bases are TGCGCCAGCAGCCACAAGGGACTAGCGGGACTGACAGATACG.